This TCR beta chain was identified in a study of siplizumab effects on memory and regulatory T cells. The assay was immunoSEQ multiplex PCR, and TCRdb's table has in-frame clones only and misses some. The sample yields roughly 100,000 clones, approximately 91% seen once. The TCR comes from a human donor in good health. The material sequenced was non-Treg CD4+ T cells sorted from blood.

CDR3 protein: CASRGGGLDEQFF. Here the CDR3 DNA reads TGTGCCAGCAGGGGAGGAGGGCTCGATGAGCAGTTCTTC. The chain joins TRBV25-1 to TRBJ2-1; D possibly corresponds to TRBD2 (6 bases). From germline, CDR1 is MGHDK and CDR2 SYGVNS. The V gene lost 6 bases and the J gene lost 8 bases, with 14 bases spanning the gap. The CDR3 contains 13 residues.